The source of this T cell receptor beta chain is a study of blood T cell repertoires in COVID-19. About the study: Sites in the United States, Italy and Spain provided acute and convalescent COVID-19 samples. Sources were T cells, B-cell-depleted T cells, or PBMCs; the material itself was cDNA or gDNA.

This clone was seen a single time. Relative to the germline gene, one junction end is altered; a read error may explain this. Germline-derived CDR1 and CDR2 are DFQATT and SNEGSKA (reference sequence). The length of the CDR3 is 11 residues. As processed by the authors: It was from reference gene primer amplification that nucleated cell counts were estimated. Profiled with immunoSEQ multiplex PCR; TCRdb holds only in-frame clones, not every one. The V and J calls and clone size were taken over from that table, and D and trimming were inferred from the DNA. The sample has around 280,000 clones, around 87% seen once; the top ten hold approximately 2%.

What was sequenced was peripheral blood. This sequence originates from a woman aged 25-40 years who had recovered from COVID-19. The chain recombines TRBV20-1 with TRBJ2-7; D is uncertain. The DNA of the CDR3 is TGCAGTGCTAGAGATGCGCTAGTCCGCCACTTC. It specifies CSARDALVRHF.